The source of this T cell receptor (beta chain) is a study of T cells expressing NK-cell markers. Overall study findings and caveats: HCMV specificity of the expanded NKG2C+ T cell clones was not established.

TCR beta libraries carry UMIs added by 5'RACE template switching. From the 5' RACE reads, TCRdb lists one entry per CDR3 protein and no DNA. This sample's table reports roughly 430,000 distinct CDR3 sequences. This CDR3 has 12 residues. Germline CDR1 and CDR2: DFQATT and SNEGSKA (reference sequence). Concerning this clonotype itself: The antigen is undetermined.

The chain carries TRBV20-1 and TRBJ2-7. This clonotype originated in a woman between 18 and 69 years old in good health. The sample comprised blood T cells: a sorted CD56 or NKG2C T cell subset, CD4+ or CD8+ T cells, or bulk PBMC T cells (not recorded which). The CDR3 sequence: CSASPTSYEQYF.